The 21 T cell receptor beta chains below were found in one sample sequenced in a study of cytotoxic CD8 clonotypes in ibrutinib-treated CLL. Repertoires were generated with immunoSEQ multiplex PCR, while TCRdb's copy carries only in-frame clones and drops some. The table has approximately 170,000 clones, 70% to 90% seen once. Sample: PBMCs, taken at disease progression, from a patient treated with ibrutinib. Source of these receptors: a human donor with chronic lymphocytic leukemia.

The chain uses TRBV29-1 and TRBJ1-1; weak D call: TRBD1 (6 bases). Looked up from germline, CDR1 is SQVTM and CDR2 is ANQGSEA. Trimming removed 5 bases from V and 7 bases from J, with 17 bases in between. The CDR3 is 13 amino acids. The CDR3 DNA reads TGCAGCGTTATGAAAGGGGGGATAGGTGAAGCTTTCTTT. It encodes CSVMKGGIGEAFF.

A few counts support this clone. The chain has TRBV5-1 and TRBJ1-5; D not certain. The V and J ends lost 0 bases and 3 bases respectively, with 4 bases between them. This CDR3 is built from 13 residues. Germline CDR1 and CDR2: SGHRS and YFSETQ. CDR3 nucleotides: TGCGCCAGCAGCTTGGATGCCAATCAGCCCCAGCATTTT. The encoded protein is CASSLDANQPQHF.

The chain employs TRBV27 and TRBJ1-2; perhaps TRBD1 as D (5 bases). The V gene's germline CDR1 is MNHEY and CDR2 SMNVEV (reference sequence). CDR3 length equals 13 residues. V was clipped by 8 bases and J by 3 bases, with 13 bases between them. CDR3 loop: CASRDRVDYGYTF. CDR3 DNA sequence: TGTGCCAGCCGTGACAGAGTGGACTATGGCTACACCTTC.

In regard to this clone: The same CDR3 also results from other DNA sequences found in this sample. J is TRBJ2-7 and V is TRBV28; D gene ambiguous. Germline V gene lookup returns CDR1 MDHEN and CDR2 SYDVKM. Trimming left V 8 bases short and J 3 bases short, with 8 bases between. The CDR3 is 11 amino acids. CDR3 nucleotides: TGTGCCAGCGCGAGCAGCTACGAGCAGTACTTC. Amino acid sequence: CASASSYEQYF.

The J gene is TRBJ2-5, the V gene TRBV28; 10 bases align to TRBD2. From germline, CDR1 is MDHEN and CDR2 SYDVKM. Losses at the gene ends were 6 bases for V and 5 bases for J; bases not matched to a gene: 6. This CDR3 is 14 amino acids long. CDR3 amino acids: CASRVAGGGETQYF. CDR3 nucleotide sequence: TGTGCCAGCAGGGTAGCGGGAGGAGGGGAGACCCAGTACTTC. Full variable domain (rest looked up from reference TRBV28 and TRBJ2-5): DVKVTQSSRYLVKRTGEKVFLECVQDMDHENMFWYRQDPGLGLRLIYFSYDVKMKEKGDIPEGYSVSREKKERFSLILESASTNQTSMYLCASRVAGGGETQYFGPGTRLLVL.

The rearrangement joins TRBV4-3 to TRBJ2-3; D gene unclear. Germline CDR1 reads LGHNA; CDR2 reads YSLEER. CDR3 length equals 15 residues. V was clipped by 0 bases and J by 4 bases, with 11 bases between them. CDR3 sequence reads: CASSQDPTVADTQYF. The CDR3, as DNA: TGCGCCAGCAGCCAAGATCCAACCGTCGCAGATACGCAGTATTTT.

This rearrangement joins TRBV28 to TRBJ1-2; no definite D call. V was clipped by 0 bases and J by 0 bases, with 5 bases between them. In germline, CDR1 is MDHEN, CDR2 SYDVKM. This CDR3 is 14 amino acids long. CDR3 sequence: CASSLWSSNYGYTF. CDR3 bases: TGTGCCAGCAGTTTATGGAGTTCTAACTATGGCTACACCTTC.

V is TRBV30 and J is TRBJ1-1, with 7 bases that match TRBD1. The CDR3 length is 16 residues. Looked up from germline, CDR1 is GTSNPN and CDR2 is SVGIG (reference sequence). The V and J ends lost 0 bases and 1 base, in that order; junction bases with no gene match: 8. DNA for the CDR3: TGTGCCTGGAGTGTACCTGCCAGGGGGTCGAACACTGAAGCTTTCTTT. Protein sequence: CAWSVPARGSNTEAFF.

The chain couples TRBV18 to TRBJ2-5; possibly TRBD1 for D (5 bases). The germline gives CDR1 KGHSH, CDR2 LQKENI. The CDR3 has 15 residues. The V end was cut by 4 bases, the J end by 3 bases, with 15 bases between. The CDR3 sequence is CASSQQDMRKETQYF. The CDR3 bases are TGTGCCAGCTCACAACAGGACATGAGAAAAGAGACCCAGTACTTC.

The V and J genes are TRBV11-3 and TRBJ1-1, with D maybe TRBD1 (5 bases). The CDR3 runs 17 residues. Trimming stripped 4 bases from V and 3 bases from J, with 21 bases between. Germline lookup yields CDR1 SGHNT and CDR2 YENEEA. The CDR3: CASSSSGYGVVHTEAFF. The CDR3 nucleotides read TGTGCCAGCAGCTCATCAGGGTACGGGGTAGTGCACACTGAAGCTTTCTTT.

V is TRBV6-5 and J is TRBJ1-1; a possible D gene is TRBD1 (5 bases). There are 14 residues in the CDR3. CDR1 is MNHEY and CDR2 is SVGAGI in the germline V gene. Trimming left V 2 bases short and J 4 bases short, with 11 bases between. CDR3 residues: CASSYGGEATEAFF. Here the CDR3 DNA reads TGTGCCAGCAGTTACGGAGGGGAGGCCACTGAAGCTTTCTTT.

This rearrangement joins TRBV6-6 to TRBJ1-2; TRBD1 matches 7 bases. Germline-derived CDR1 and CDR2 are MNHNY and SVGAGI (reference sequence). Trimming took 6 bases from V and 3 from J; bases not matched to a gene: 7. There are 14 residues in the CDR3. In DNA, the CDR3 is TGTGCCAGCAGCCGAGGACAGGAGGACTATGGCTACACCTTC. This encodes CASSRGQEDYGYTF.

This chain joins TRBV11-3 and TRBJ2-1; 10 bases align to TRBD2. This CDR3 is 17 amino acids long. Unmatched junction bases numbered 5, after V lost 2 bases and J lost 1 base. The germline gives CDR1 SGHNT, CDR2 YENEEA. CDR3 DNA sequence: TGTGCCAGCAGCTTACACCCTAGCGGGAGTTCCTACAATGAGCAGTTCTTC. Amino acid sequence: CASSLHPSGSSYNEQFF.

V gene TRBV5-1 combines with J gene TRBJ2-3; 11 nucleotides align to TRBD1. J lost 3 bases, V lost 3 bases, and 3 bases had no gene match. The CDR3 is 15 amino acids. Germline CDR1 and CDR2: SGHRS and YFSETQ. CDR3 DNA: TGCGCCAGCAGCTCGGGACAGGGGGGAACAGATACGCAGTATTTT. It codes for CASSSGQGGTDTQYF.

The chain has TRBV28 and TRBJ2-6; D unresolved. The CDR3 totals 12 residues. The V end lost 3 bases, the J end lost 3 bases, and 0 bases lay between the germline ends. Germline CDR1 reads MDHEN; CDR2 reads SYDVKM. The CDR3 sequence: CASSFGANVLTF. In DNA, the CDR3 is TGTGCCAGCAGTTTTGGGGCCAACGTCCTGACTTTC.

This chain joins TRBV27 and TRBJ2-5; the match to TRBD1 covers 11 bases. Per germline, CDR1 MNHEY and CDR2 SMNVEV (reference sequence). This CDR3 has 15 residues. V was clipped by 8 bases and J by 5 bases; unmatched bases: 10. This CDR3 is CASYPLGTGGETQYF. The CDR3 DNA is TGTGCCAGCTATCCCTTAGGGACAGGGGGGGAGACCCAGTACTTC.

The V call is TRBV28, the J call TRBJ2-3; 9 positions match TRBD1. V trimming: 7 bases; J trimming: 6 bases; junction bases outside the gene matches: 11. CDR1 is MDHEN and CDR2 is SYDVKM in the germline V gene. The length of the CDR3 is 15 residues. The CDR3 sequence: CASNTGGLVSDTQYF. CDR3 DNA sequence: TGTGCCAGCAATACAGGGGGCTTAGTCTCGGATACGCAGTATTTT.

This chain connects TRBV20-1 to TRBJ2-7; D gene uncertain. The CDR3 runs 11 residues. CDR1 is DFQATT and CDR2 is SNEGSKA in the germline V gene (reference sequence). The germline V and J ends were trimmed by 0 bases and 7 bases, with 7 bases remaining between them. CDR3 nucleotide sequence: TGCAGTGCTAGAGATTCTAGGGAGCAGTACTTC. The encoded protein is CSARDSREQYF.

In this sample, this clone turned up once. The chain uses TRBV10-1 and TRBJ2-3; D gene unclear. Germline loops: CDR1 WNHNN, CDR2 SYGVQD (reference sequence). Trimming took 2 bases from V and 2 from J, leaving 8 bases between them. The CDR3 runs to 14 residues. The chain's CDR3 is CASSEGSFTDTQYF. Here the CDR3 DNA reads TGCGCCAGCAGTGAGGGCAGCTTCACAGATACGCAGTATTTT.

This clone has just one count. This chain links TRBV6-6 with TRBJ2-5; tentatively, D is TRBD1 (6 bases). The germline CDR1 and CDR2 sequences are MNHNY and SVGAGI (reference sequence). The V end was cut by 2 bases, the J end by 2 bases, with 15 bases between. CDR3 length equals 16 residues. CDR3 residues: CASSYRGQSLQETQYF. CDR3 bases: TGTGCCAGCAGTTACCGAGGACAGAGCCTGCAAGAGACCCAGTACTTC.

V gene TRBV5-1 combines with J gene TRBJ2-7; 7 bases match TRBD2. There are 15 residues in the CDR3. Germline values: CDR1 SGHRS, CDR2 YFSETQ. V trimming: 0 bases; J trimming: 5 bases; junction bases outside the gene matches: 8. CDR3 nucleotide sequence: TGCGCCAGCAGCTTGGAGGCGGGAGCGGTGGACGAGCAGTACTTC. Protein: CASSLEAGAVDEQYF.